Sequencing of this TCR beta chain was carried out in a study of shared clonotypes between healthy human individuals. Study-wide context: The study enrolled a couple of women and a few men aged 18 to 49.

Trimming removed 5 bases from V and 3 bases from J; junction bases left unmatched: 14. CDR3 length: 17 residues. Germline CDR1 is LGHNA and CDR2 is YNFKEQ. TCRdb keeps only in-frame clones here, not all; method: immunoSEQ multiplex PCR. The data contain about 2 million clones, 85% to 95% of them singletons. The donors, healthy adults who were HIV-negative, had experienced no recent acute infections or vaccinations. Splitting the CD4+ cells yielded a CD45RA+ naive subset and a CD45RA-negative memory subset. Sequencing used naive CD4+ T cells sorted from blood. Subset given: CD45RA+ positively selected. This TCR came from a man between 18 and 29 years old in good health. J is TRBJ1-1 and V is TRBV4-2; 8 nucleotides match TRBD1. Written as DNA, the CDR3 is TGTGCCAGCAGCTTCGTGGCCGGGCAGGGGGCGTACACTGAAGCTTTCTTT. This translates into CASSFVAGQGAYTEAFF.